The rows below give T cell receptor beta chains drawn from one sample of a study of T cell repertoires in cytomegalovirus infection. TCRdb used MiXCR to reprocess the reads, holding one entry per CDR3 protein. The sample holds 350,000 to 450,000 distinct CDR3 sequences, around 18% seen once. Sequenced: PBMCs. These receptors were collected from a human donor in good health (CMV status not recorded). Some clones in this sample may be carry-over from other donors' samples. The CDR3 runs from the conserved cysteine through the conserved F or W. D genes are given only for firm matches. Size is omitted from some rows. Given values are once, few, many or a class for expanded clones.

j_gene | v_gene | d_gene | abundance | CDR3nt | CDR3aa
TRBJ2-1 | TRBV12-3/TRBV12-4 | . | few | TGTGCCAGCAGTGTTTCCCCCTCGGGGGACAATGAGCAGTTCTTC | CASSVSPSGDNEQFF
TRBJ1-5 | TRBV19 | TRBD1 | few | TGTGCCAGTAGTACCCGGGGACAGGGAGGAAATCAGCCCCAGCATTTT | CASSTRGQGGNQPQHF
TRBJ2-1 | TRBV7-9 | . | many | TGTGCCAGCAGCCCACCAAGCGGCCAACCCTACAATGAGCAGTTCTTC | CASSPPSGQPYNEQFF
TRBJ2-1 | TRBV30 | TRBD2 | . | TGTGCCTGGAGTGGCTTAGCGGGAGGCTACAATGAGCAGTTCTTC | CAWSGLAGGYNEQFF
TRBJ2-7 | TRBV7-8 | . | many | TGTGCCAGCAGCTTAGGCGGAGACAGCTCCTACGAGCAGTACTTC | CASSLGGDSSYEQYF
TRBJ2-7 | TRBV6-2/TRBV6-3 | . | . | TGTGCCAGCAGTACCCATCTGTCGGGGGCTCACTACGAGCAGTACTTC | CASSTHLSGAHYEQYF
TRBJ1-2 | TRBV12-3/TRBV12-4 | . | few | TGTGCCAGCAGTTTAGCGCAGGACTCCTATGGCTACACCTTC | CASSLAQDSYGYTF
TRBJ1-2 | TRBV7-9 | TRBD1 | few | TGTGCCAGCAGCTCAACAGGGGTCCCCTATGGCTACACCTTC | CASSSTGVPYGYTF
TRBJ2-1 | TRBV7-2 | TRBD2 | . | TGTGCCAGCAGCGTCCTAGCGGGGGGGATCGGTGAGCAGTTCTTC | CASSVLAGGIGEQFF
TRBJ2-1 | TRBV7-2 | . | . | TGTGCCAGCAGCGTGTTGACGGTCACCTACAATGAGCAGTTCTTC | CASSVLTVTYNEQFF
TRBJ2-7 | TRBV5-6 | . | . | TGTGCCAGCAGCTTGCTCTACGAGCAGCACTTC | CASSLLYEQHF
TRBJ2-7 | TRBV5-1 | . | few | TGCGCCACCTGGGACATTCCCTACGAGCAGTACTTC | CATWDIPYEQYF
TRBJ2-1 | TRBV7-2 | TRBD2 | many | TGTGCCAGCAGCCACGGGGGGGCGGGCCGGGGGCAGTTCTTC | CASSHGGAGRGQFF
TRBJ1-6 | TRBV12-3/TRBV12-4 | . | few | TGTGCCGTACCCCAGGCGGGCTATAATTCACCCCTCCACTTT | CAVPQAGYNSPLHF
TRBJ2-3 | TRBV6-5 | . | many | TGTGCCAGCACCCCCCGGCGAGGACGGGCAGATACGCAGTATTTT | CASTPRRGRADTQYF
TRBJ1-5 | TRBV7-8 | TRBD1 | many | TGTGCCAGCAGCCGACAGGGAAGCAATCAGCCCCAGCATTTT | CASSRQGSNQPQHF
TRBJ2-2 | TRBV12-3/TRBV12-4 | . | . | TGTGCCAGCAGTTTCGGGGGTTGGACCGGGGAGCTGTTTTTT | CASSFGGWTGELFF
TRBJ2-3 | TRBV7-6 | TRBD2 | many | TGTGCCAGCAGCCTCTTAGCGGGAGTGGTCACAGATACGCAGTATTTT | CASSLLAGVVTDTQYF
TRBJ1-6 | TRBV5-4 | TRBD1 | . | TGTGCCAGCAAGGAGGGGACAGGGGGATCACCCCTCCACTTT | CASKEGTGGSPLHF
TRBJ1-4 | TRBV29-1 | . | once | TGCAGCGCGGGCTTTCCAAATGAAAAACTGTTTTTT | CSAGFPNEKLFF
TRBJ2-7 | TRBV29-1 | . | . | TGCAGCGTTGAAGGTCCAGCGGGCGCGCCCTACGAGCAGTACTTC | CSVEGPAGAPYEQYF
TRBJ1-5 | TRBV20-1 | . | . | TGCAGTGCTAGAGATCCGGGTGGGCAGCGGCAGCCCCAGCATTTT | CSARDPGGQRQPQHF
TRBJ1-2 | TRBV7-9 | . | few | TGTGCCAGCAGCCGATCCGCCGAAGATGGCTACACCTTC | CASSRSAEDGYTF
TRBJ2-6 | TRBV3-1 | . | few | TGTGCCAGCAGCCAAGATGGACCGGGACTCTCTGGGGCCAACGTCCTGACTTTC | CASSQDGPGLSGANVLTF
TRBJ2-1 | TRBV20-1 | TRBD2 | few | TGCAGTGCTAGAGCTGGACTAGCAATTAGGAATGAGCAGTTCTTC | CSARAGLAIRNEQFF
TRBJ1-2 | TRBV6-6 | TRBD1 | . | TGTGCCAGCGGGGGGACAGGGGCCATCTATGGCTACACCTTC | CASGGTGAIYGYTF
TRBJ2-7 | TRBV18 | TRBD1 | . | TGTGCCAGCTCACCCACGGACAGGGCCAACCCCGAGTTGAACGAGCAGTACTTC | CASSPTDRANPELNEQYF
TRBJ2-1 | TRBV6-1 | TRBD2 | few | TGTGCCAGCAGTCGACTAGCGGGGGGGCGTAATGAGCAGTTCTTC | CASSRLAGGRNEQFF
TRBJ1-1 | TRBV10-3 | TRBD1 | once | TGTGCCATCAGCGAGCCGACAGGGATGACTGAAGCTTTCTTT | CAISEPTGMTEAFF
TRBJ2-5 | TRBV10-3 | . | few | TGTGCCATCAGTGAGTCCCGGTACCAAGAGACCCAGTACTTC | CAISESRYQETQYF
TRBJ1-1 | TRBV28 | . | many | TGTGCCAGCAGCCCGCCCCGAGGGGGGAACACTGAAGCTTTCTTT | CASSPPRGGNTEAFF
TRBJ1-1 | TRBV2 | TRBD1 | . | TGTGCCAGTCGACAGGGGGCGGTTGCTTTCTTT | CASRQGAVAFF
TRBJ1-5 | TRBV7-9 | . | many | TGTGCCAGCAGCCTCTTGGGGGAAGGTGCCCAGCATTTT | CASSLLGEGAQHF
TRBJ1-1 | TRBV7-2 | TRBD1 | many | TGTGCCAGCAGCGTACAGGGGAGCACTGAAGCTTTCTTT | CASSVQGSTEAFF
TRBJ2-1 | TRBV7-6 | TRBD1 | many | TGTGCCAGCAGCCTTGGGACAGGGGCCATCCTAAATGAGCAGTTCTTC | CASSLGTGAILNEQFF
TRBJ2-2 | TRBV4-3 | TRBD2 | . | TGCGCCAGCAGCCTGATAGCGGGGGACACCGGGGAGCTGTTTTTT | CASSLIAGDTGELFF
TRBJ2-7 | TRBV7-2 | TRBD1 | many | TGTGCCAGCAGCTTATGGACAGGGATCTACGAGCAGTACTTC | CASSLWTGIYEQYF
TRBJ2-5 | TRBV7-2 | . | many | TGTGCCAGCAGCTTAGTTGGGACCCGCGGGGAGACCCAGTACTTC | CASSLVGTRGETQYF
TRBJ2-2 | TRBV7-9 | . | few | TGTGCCAGCAGCTCCGGGACTCTTCACACCGGGGAGCTGTTTTTT | CASSSGTLHTGELFF
TRBJ1-5 | TRBV19 | . | few | TGTGCCAGTAGTACGGGAGGAGGCAATCAGCCCCAGCATTTT | CASSTGGGNQPQHF
TRBJ1-5 | TRBV12-5 | TRBD1 | . | TGTGCTAGTGGTTTGAGGTGTCAGGGGGCTGGCAATCAGCCCCAGCATTTT | CASGLRCQGAGNQPQHF
TRBJ2-2 | TRBV20-1 | TRBD2 | . | TGCAGTGCCCCGGGAGGGACACTCACCGGGGAGCTGTTTTTT | CSAPGGTLTGELFF
TRBJ1-6 | TRBV5-3 | TRBD1 | . | TGTGCCAGCAGCACAGGGGGGAGCTCCTATAATTCACCCCTCCACTTT | CASSTGGSSYNSPLHF
TRBJ1-1 | TRBV5-4 | . | few | TGTGCCAGCAGCAGAGGGGGGGGTGGCGTTGTTGCTTTCTTT | CASSRGGGGVVAFF
TRBJ1-5 | TRBV4-1 | . | many | TGCGCCAGCAGCCCACAGGAAAGTCAGCCCCAGCATTTT | CASSPQESQPQHF
TRBJ2-7 | TRBV7-2 | . | many | TGTGCCAGCAGCTTAGATTTCCACGAGCAGTACTTC | CASSLDFHEQYF
TRBJ2-5 | TRBV4-2 | . | . | TGTGCCAGCAGCCAAGGGGAACTAACAGGGTTGGGAGAGACCCAGTACTTC | CASSQGELTGLGETQYF
TRBJ1-1 | TRBV12-3/TRBV12-4 | . | few | TGTGCCAGCAGGCGGGGAGGGAGCGACACTGAAGCTTTCTTT | CASRRGGSDTEAFF
TRBJ2-1 | TRBV5-1 | . | . | TGCGCCAGCAGCTTGGGAGGAGCGGAGGGCTATGAGCAGTTCTTC | CASSLGGAEGYEQFF
TRBJ1-6 | TRBV20-1 | . | . | TGCAGTGCTAGACGCCAGAACGGTTCACCCCTCCACTTT | CSARRQNGSPLHF
TRBJ2-3 | TRBV14 | . | many | TGTGCCAGCAGCCAAGATCAAGCAGATACGCAGTATTTT | CASSQDQADTQYF
TRBJ2-7 | TRBV7-8 | . | . | TGTGCCAGCAGCTTCACGACAGCCCAAGCCTACGAGCAGTACTTC | CASSFTTAQAYEQYF
TRBJ1-4 | TRBV2 | . | few | TGTGCCAGCAGTGTCAACCGTGGGGGGAGTGAAAAACTGTTTTTT | CASSVNRGGSEKLFF
TRBJ2-1 | TRBV7-9 | . | many | TGTGCCAGCAGTGCTGTCTCCTCCTACAATGAGCAGTTCTTC | CASSAVSSYNEQFF
TRBJ2-7 | TRBV3-1 | . | . | TGTGCCAGCAGCCAAGATTTGGGGGTCCTCCCCGAGCAGTACTTC | CASSQDLGVLPEQYF
TRBJ2-7 | TRBV23-1 | . | few | TGCGCCAGCAGTCAATCGGGGATCTACGAGCAGTACTTC | CASSQSGIYEQYF
TRBJ2-1 | TRBV7-9 | . | many | TGTGCCAGCAGCCCCGTGGAGCCCCCTTGGAATGAGCAGTTCTTC | CASSPVEPPWNEQFF
TRBJ2-5 | TRBV6-1 | TRBD2 | few | TGTGCCAGCAGTCGAGCGGGGGCGCAAGAGACCCAGTACTTC | CASSRAGAQETQYF
TRBJ1-5 | TRBV15 | . | . | TGTGCCACCAGCCCCCTAGGACCGGGGGCGCAGCCCCAGCATTTT | CATSPLGPGAQPQHF
TRBJ2-5 | TRBV7-2 | TRBD1 | many | TGTGCCAGCACGATAAAGGGGGCGGACACACAAGAGACCCAGTACTTC | CASTIKGADTQETQYF